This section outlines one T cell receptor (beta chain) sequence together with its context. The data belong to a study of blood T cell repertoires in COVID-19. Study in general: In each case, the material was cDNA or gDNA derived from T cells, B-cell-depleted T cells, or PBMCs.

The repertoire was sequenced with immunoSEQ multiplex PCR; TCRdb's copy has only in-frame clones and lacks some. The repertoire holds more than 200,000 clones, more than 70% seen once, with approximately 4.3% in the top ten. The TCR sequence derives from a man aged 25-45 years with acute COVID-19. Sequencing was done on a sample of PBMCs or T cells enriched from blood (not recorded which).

CDR3 nucleotides: TGTGCCAGCAGTCTTGGAGGGCTTACTAATGAAAAACTGTTTTTT. Translated: CASSLGGLTNEKLFF. The chain is built from TRBV13 and TRBJ1-4; D ambiguous. V was shortened by 6 bases and J by 2 bases, with 13 bases between the two germline ends. In germline, CDR1 is PRHDT, CDR2 FYEKMQ (reference sequence). CDR3 size: 15 residues.